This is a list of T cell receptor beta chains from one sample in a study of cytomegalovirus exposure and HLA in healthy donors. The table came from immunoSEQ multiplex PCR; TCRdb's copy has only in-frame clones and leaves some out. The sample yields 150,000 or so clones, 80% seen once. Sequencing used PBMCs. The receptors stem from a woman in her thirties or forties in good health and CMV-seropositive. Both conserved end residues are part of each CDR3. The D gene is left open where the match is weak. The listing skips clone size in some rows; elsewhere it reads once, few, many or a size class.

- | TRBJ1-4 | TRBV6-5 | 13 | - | TGTGCCAGCAGTGACAGAAGGAGGGGAAAACTGTTTTTT | CASSDRRRGKLFF
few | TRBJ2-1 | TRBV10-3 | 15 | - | TGTGCCATCAGTACAGGGGTACTAGCTTACAATGAGCAGTTCTTC | CAISTGVLAYNEQFF
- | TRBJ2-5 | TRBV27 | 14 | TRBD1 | TGTGCCAGCAGTCCGGACAGGGGGTTTGGGACCCAGTACTTC | CASSPDRGFGTQYF
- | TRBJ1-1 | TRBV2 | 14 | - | TGTGCCAGCAGTGAAGCACACACGAACACTGAAGCTTTCTTT | CASSEAHTNTEAFF
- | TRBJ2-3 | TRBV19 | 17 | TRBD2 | TGTGCCAGTAGTAACAGAGCGGGAGGGATTAGCACAGATACGCAGTATTTT | CASSNRAGGISTDTQYF
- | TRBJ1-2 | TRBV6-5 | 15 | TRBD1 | TGTGCCAGCCGAAGCCGGGGCAGGGGGCGGTATGGCTACACCTTC | CASRSRGRGRYGYTF
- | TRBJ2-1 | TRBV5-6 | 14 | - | TGTGCCAGCAACCGACTCGACTCCTACAATGAGCAGTTCTTC | CASNRLDSYNEQFF
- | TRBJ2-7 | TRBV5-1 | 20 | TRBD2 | TGCGCCAGCAGCTCTAAACACGGACTAGCGGGAGGGAAAACCTCCTACGAGCAGTACTTC | CASSSKHGLAGGKTSYEQYF
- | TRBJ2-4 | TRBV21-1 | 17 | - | TGTGCCAGCAGCAAGGGATGGAGGGCCCACCCGGGGTACATTCAGTACTTC | CASSKGWRAHPGYIQYF
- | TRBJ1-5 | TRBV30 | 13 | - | TGTGCCTGGAGTGTATCAGGGAATCAGCCCCAGCATTTT | CAWSVSGNQPQHF
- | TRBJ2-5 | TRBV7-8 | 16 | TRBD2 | TGTGCCAGCAGTCCTATAGCGGGAGCCTCCAGAGAGACCCAGTACTTC | CASSPIAGASRETQYF
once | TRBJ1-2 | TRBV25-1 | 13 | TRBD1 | TGTGCCAGCAGCCCGGGACAGGCTTATGGCTACACCTTC | CASSPGQAYGYTF
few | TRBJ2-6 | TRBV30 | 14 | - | TGTGCCTGTATCGGGGTCTCTGGGGCCAACGTCCTGACTTTC | CACIGVSGANVLTF
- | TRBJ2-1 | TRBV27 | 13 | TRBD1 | TGTGCCAGCAGGGCGGGACAGGGCAATGAGCAGTTCTTC | CASRAGQGNEQFF
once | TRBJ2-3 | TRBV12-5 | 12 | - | TGTGCTAGTGGTTCGACTCCAGATACGCAGTATTTT | CASGSTPDTQYF
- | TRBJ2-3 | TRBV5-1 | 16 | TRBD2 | TGCGCCAGCAGCAAGACTAGCGGGGTTAGCACAGATACGCAGTATTTT | CASSKTSGVSTDTQYF
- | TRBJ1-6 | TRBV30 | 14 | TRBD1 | TGTGCCTGGATGAGGGAGACAGGGGATTCACCCCTCCACTTT | CAWMRETGDSPLHF
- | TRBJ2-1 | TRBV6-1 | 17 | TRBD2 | TGTGCCAGCAGTGACTGGGGGGGGGCTAGCGGGGCCAATGAGCAGTTCTTC | CASSDWGGASGANEQFF
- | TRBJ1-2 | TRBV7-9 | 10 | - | TGTGCCAGCAGCTTAGAAGCCCTCCGCTTC | CASSLEALRF
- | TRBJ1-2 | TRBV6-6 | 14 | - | TGTGCCAGCAGTTACTCGGGGCTGGGCTATGGCTACACCTTC | CASSYSGLGYGYTF
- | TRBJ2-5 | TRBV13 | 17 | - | TGTGCCAGCAGCTCGGCACGATGGGGCCCGGGCCAAGAGACCCAGTACTTC | CASSSARWGPGQETQYF
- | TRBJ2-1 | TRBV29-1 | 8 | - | TGCAGCCTTAATGAGCAGTTCTTC | CSLNEQFF
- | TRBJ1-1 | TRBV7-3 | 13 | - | TGTGCCAGCAGCCCAAACATGAACACTGAAGCTTTCTTT | CASSPNMNTEAFF
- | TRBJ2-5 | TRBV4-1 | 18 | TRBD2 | TGCGCCAGCAGCCAAGTTGTTGGTAGCGGGGGGGCTGGGGAGACCCAGTACTTC | CASSQVVGSGGAGETQYF
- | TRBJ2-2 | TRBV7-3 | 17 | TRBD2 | TGTGCCAGCAGCCATTCAGTGACTAGCGCGAACACCGGGGAGCTGTTTTTT | CASSHSVTSANTGELFF
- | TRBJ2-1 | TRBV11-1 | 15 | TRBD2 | TGTGCCAGCAGCTTAACTAGCGGGAGGAACAATGAGCAGTTCTTC | CASSLTSGRNNEQFF
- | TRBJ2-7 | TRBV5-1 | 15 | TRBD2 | TGCGCCAGCAGCTTGCACCACGGACTAGGCAATGAGCAGTACTTC | CASSLHHGLGNEQYF
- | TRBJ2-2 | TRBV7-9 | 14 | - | TGTGCCAGCAGCTTTATCGGGAACACCGGGGAGCTGTTTTTT | CASSFIGNTGELFF
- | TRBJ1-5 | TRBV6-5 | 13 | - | TGTGCCAGCAGTGGCAGGGAAAATCAGCCCCAGCATTTT | CASSGRENQPQHF
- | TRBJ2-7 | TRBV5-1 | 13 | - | TGCGCCAGCAGGTTTGGGGGCAGGGATCAGCAGTACTTC | CASRFGGRDQQYF
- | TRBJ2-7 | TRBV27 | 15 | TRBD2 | TGTGCCAGCAGTTTGGGGCTAGCGGTAGGGTACGAGCAGTACTTC | CASSLGLAVGYEQYF
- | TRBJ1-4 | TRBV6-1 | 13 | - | TGTGCCAGCAGTGACCCCCTTAATGAAAAACTGTTTTTT | CASSDPLNEKLFF
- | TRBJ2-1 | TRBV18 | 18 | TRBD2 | TGTGCCAGCTCACCAAGCACTAGCGGGAGTTGGTCCTACAATGAGCAGTTCTTC | CASSPSTSGSWSYNEQFF
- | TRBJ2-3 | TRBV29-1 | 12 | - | TGCAGCGTTGAGCTAGGTGCAGATACGCAGTATTTT | CSVELGADTQYF
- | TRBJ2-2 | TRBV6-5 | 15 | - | TGTGCCAGCACCCCATCCCCCCTGGCCAGGGGGGAGCTGTTTTTT | CASTPSPLARGELFF
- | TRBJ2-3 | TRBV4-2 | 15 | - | TGTGCCAGCAGCCAAGCGGCCCTAGGAGCAGATACGCAGTATTTT | CASSQAALGADTQYF
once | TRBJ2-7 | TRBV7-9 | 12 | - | TGTGCCAGCAGCTTAGGGGACCGGGAGTTATACTTC | CASSLGDRELYF
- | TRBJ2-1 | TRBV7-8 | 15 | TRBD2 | TGTGCCCTTGGGGGAGCGGGAGGGCTTAGGAATGAGCAGTTCTTC | CALGGAGGLRNEQFF
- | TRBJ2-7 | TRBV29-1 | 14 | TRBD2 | TGCAGCGTCGGAGCGGGAGGGAGCTCCTACGAGCAGTACTTC | CSVGAGGSSYEQYF
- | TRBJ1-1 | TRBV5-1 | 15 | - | TGCGCCAGCAGCTTGAAGTGGGGAGGAGACACTGAAGCTTTCTTT | CASSLKWGGDTEAFF
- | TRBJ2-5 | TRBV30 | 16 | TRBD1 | TGTGCCTGGAGTAATACAGGGGTTTGGTTCCAAGAGACCCAGTACTTC | CAWSNTGVWFQETQYF